This TCR beta chain was identified in a study of blood T cell repertoires in COVID-19. Study-level background: From the United States, Italy and Spain came samples of acute and convalescent COVID-19. Sources were T cells, B-cell-depleted T cells, or PBMCs; the material itself was cDNA or gDNA.

The CDR3 consists of 14 residues. The germline gives CDR1 SQVTM, CDR2 ANQGSEA. V was clipped by 5 bases and J by 9 bases; unmatched bases: 9. As processed by the authors: Using reference gene primer amplification, nucleated cell counts were estimated. Libraries were prepared by immunoSEQ multiplex PCR; TCRdb keeps only in-frame clonotypes and omits some of them. D and trimming were read from the DNA, whereas the V and J calls and clone size are those reported in that table. Among more than 150,000 clones, about 88% were seen once, and the ten largest hold about 2.5%. This receptor was taken from a woman in her seventies with acute or convalescent COVID-19. The chain joins TRBV29-1 to TRBJ2-3; 12 positions match TRBD1. The sequencing input was peripheral blood. As DNA, the CDR3 is TGCAGCGTTTATCGGGACAGGGGGCAAGGAACGCAGTATTTT. Translation gives CSVYRDRGQGTQYF.